The 18 T cell receptor beta chains below were found in one sample sequenced in a study of Ad26.COV2.S vaccination and SARS-CoV-2 variants. This table comes from immunoSEQ multiplex PCR, and its TCRdb copy is limited to in-frame clones, with some not included. This table holds about 94,000 clones, 82% found once. The sample consisted of peripheral blood, taken after recovery from COVID-19. The origin of the receptors is a human donor who had recovered from COVID-19.

The CDR3 DNA reads TGTGCCAGCAGCTTAGAAGGACGATACACAGATACGCAGTATTTT. Translation gives CASSLEGRYTDTQYF. The chain has TRBV7-9 and TRBJ2-3; D remains ambiguous. V lost 1 base and J lost 2, with 10 bases in between. This CDR3 comprises 15 residues. The germline V gene has CDR1 SEHNR and CDR2 FQNEAQ (reference sequence).

V is TRBV28 and J is TRBJ1-5; the D gene is possibly TRBD1 (6 bases). The V gene lost 8 bases and the J gene lost 2 bases, with 16 bases spanning the gap. Germline V gives CDR1 MDHEN, CDR2 SYDVKM. CDR3 length: 15 residues. CDR3 DNA sequence: TGTGCCAGCGGCTCCTTGGCAGGGGGCAATCAGCCCCAGCATTTT. The encoded protein is CASGSLAGGNQPQHF.

Note on this clone: One end of the junction varies from germline; a read error may be responsible. This CDR3 reads CASTYDIWGSQTQYF. DNA of the CDR3: TGTGCCAGCACTTACGATATTTGGGGCAGTCAGACCCAGTACTTC. V gene TRBV6-5 combines with J gene TRBJ2-5; TRBD1 might be the D (5 bases). The CDR3 loop spans 15 amino acids. CDR1 is MNHEY, CDR2 SVGAGI, per germline.

This chain joins TRBV7-8 and TRBJ2-1; D not certain. Germline CDR1 and CDR2: SGHVS and FQNEAQ. Trimming removed 2 bases from V and 0 bases from J, with 14 bases in between. The CDR3 length is 17 residues. This CDR3 reads CASSLYPGLSSYNEQFF. CDR3 bases: TGTGCCAGCAGCTTATACCCCGGATTGAGCTCCTACAATGAGCAGTTCTTC.

J is TRBJ2-1 and V is TRBV28, with D possibly TRBD1 on 6 matching bases. Germline V lookup: CDR1 MDHEN, CDR2 SYDVKM. V was pared by 5 bases and J by 9 bases, with 8 bases between. The CDR3 spans 11 residues. The CDR3 DNA is TGTGCCAGCAGTCTACAGGGTGAGCAGTTCTTC. It codes for CASSLQGEQFF.

This clone showed up just once. For the CDR3, the DNA is TGTGCCAGCACCCTTGCGGGGGGCACTGAAGCTTTCTTT. This codes for CASTLAGGTEAFF. The V gene is TRBV5-4, the J gene TRBJ1-1; weak D call: TRBD1 (5 bases). The V gene's germline CDR1 is SGHNT and CDR2 YYREEE (reference sequence). The CDR3 is made up of 13 amino acids. V lost 6 bases and J 4 bases, leaving 13 bases between the germline ends.

This clone was observed a few times. This chain joins TRBV6-1 and TRBJ1-2; TRBD1 matches 8 bases. There are 15 residues in the CDR3. Germline V gives CDR1 MNHNS, CDR2 SASEGT. V was clipped by 1 base and J by 5 bases; unmatched bases: 6. CDR3 in DNA: TGTGCCAGCAGTGAAGGACAGGGGTTTGGGTATGGCTACACCTTC. This encodes CASSEGQGFGYGYTF.

V gene TRBV27 combines with J gene TRBJ1-2; D call uncertain. The germline V gene encodes CDR1 MNHEY and CDR2 SMNVEV (reference sequence). Between the trimmed V and J ends, which lost 4 bases and 4 bases, there was a span of 13 bases. This CDR3 region has 14 residues. CDR3 residues: CASSSPYSSYGYTF. The CDR3 DNA reads TGTGCCAGCAGTTCACCCTACAGTAGCTATGGCTACACCTTC.

CDR3 region: CAISESRGSLTQYF. In DNA, the CDR3 is TGTGCCATCAGTGAGTCACGCGGGAGTTTGACGCAGTATTTT. The chain joins TRBV10-3 to TRBJ2-3; TRBD2 matches at 7 bases. The CDR3 has 14 residues. Germline V gene data show CDR1 as ENHRY and CDR2 as SYGVKD. Trimming took 0 bases from V and 9 from J; bases not matched to a gene: 6.

The genes are TRBV5-1 and TRBJ2-1, with D perhaps matching TRBD1 (6 bases). The CDR3 sequence is 14 residues long. Trimming cost V 0 bases and J 4 bases, with 8 bases left between them. The germline V gene has CDR1 SGHRS and CDR2 YFSETQ. The CDR3 here is CASSLGQDYNEQFF. DNA of the CDR3: TGCGCCAGCAGCTTGGGACAGGATTACAATGAGCAGTTCTTC. Using reference TRBV5-1 and TRBJ2-1 for the parts outside the CDR3, the full variable domain is KAGVTQTPRYLIKTRGQQVTLSCSPISGHRSVSWYQQTPGQGLQFLFEYFSETQRNKGNFPGRFSGRQFSNSRSEMNVSTLELGDSALYLCASSLGQDYNEQFFGPGTRLTVL.

The genes are TRBV7-9 and TRBJ1-1; a weak D match, TRBD1 (6 bases). V gave up 5 bases and J gave up 1 base, with 14 bases separating them. This CDR3 is built from 15 residues. Germline CDR1 SEHNR, CDR2 FQNEAQ (reference sequence). Here the CDR3 DNA reads TGTGCCAGCAGCCAGTCCACAGGGCGGAACACTGAAGCTTTCTTT. Protein sequence: CASSQSTGRNTEAFF.

The chain uses TRBV25-1 and TRBJ1-1; D possibly corresponds to TRBD1 (5 bases). Germline loops: CDR1 MGHDK, CDR2 SYGVNS. CDR3 length: 13 residues. V was pared by 2 bases and J by 1 base, with 5 bases between. The CDR3 DNA reads TGTGCCAGCAGTGAACAGGGGAACACTGAAGCTTTCTTT. Translated, it gives CASSEQGNTEAFF.

The chain has TRBV19 and TRBJ1-5; possible D gene TRBD1, 6 bases. V was shortened by 1 base and J by 2 bases, with 6 bases between the two germline ends. CDR1 LNHDA and CDR2 SQIVND come from the germline V gene (reference sequence). The CDR3 spans 14 residues. The CDR3 loop reads CASSIAGGNQPQHF. The CDR3 DNA follows: TGTGCCAGTAGTATAGCAGGGGGCAATCAGCCCCAGCATTTT.

The genes are TRBV6-5 and TRBJ1-5; D is unresolved. Germline values: CDR1 MNHEY, CDR2 SVGAGI. V was trimmed by 10 bases and J by 0 bases, leaving 10 bases between them. The CDR3 extends over 13 amino acids. Here the CDR3 reads CATQGSSNQPQHF. The DNA of the CDR3 is TGTGCCACCCAAGGCAGTAGCAATCAGCCCCAGCATTTT.

The chain couples TRBV24-1 to TRBJ2-3; 11 nucleotides line up with TRBD2. Germline CDR1 KGHDR, CDR2 SFDVKD. Unmatched junction bases numbered 8, after V lost 7 bases and J lost 6 bases. The CDR3 contains 15 residues. The CDR3 loop reads CATRKTSGRGDTQYF. The CDR3, as DNA: TGTGCCACCAGGAAAACTAGCGGGAGAGGGGATACGCAGTATTTT.

V usage is TRBV4-1 and J usage is TRBJ2-5; TRBD2 aligns across 9 bases. This CDR3 region has 16 residues. The ends lost 3 bases at V and 5 bases at J; junction bases unmatched: 10. Germline assignment: CDR1 MGHRA and CDR2 YSYEKL. This CDR3 is CASSHGQAGGRETQYF. CDR3 DNA sequence: TGCGCCAGCAGCCATGGTCAAGCGGGAGGCCGGGAGACCCAGTACTTC.

The J gene is TRBJ2-6, the V gene TRBV4-3; D is undetermined. Germline CDR1 LGHNA, CDR2 YSLEER. With 4 bases removed from V and 1 base from J, the gap between germline ends came to 14 bases. The CDR3 totals 17 residues. The DNA for the CDR3 is TGCGCCAGCAGCCCGACTCCCGCCGGGTCTGGGGCCAACGTCCTGACTTTC. Translation: CASSPTPAGSGANVLTF.

This chain uses TRBV10-3 with TRBJ1-4, with 8 bases aligning to TRBD1. Losses at the gene ends were 4 bases for V and 8 bases for J; bases not matched to a gene: 6. The CDR3 loop spans 14 amino acids. CDR1 and CDR2 from the germline V gene are ENHRY and SYGVKD. DNA for the CDR3: TGTGCCATCAGTGGAGACAGGGGAAGGGAAAAACTGTTTTTT. Translated, it gives CAISGDRGREKLFF.